This entry lists 11 T cell receptor beta chains sequenced from one sample in a study of shared clonotypes between healthy human individuals. The table came from immunoSEQ multiplex PCR; TCRdb's copy has only in-frame clones and leaves some out. Of about 1,900,000 clones in the sample, roughly 95% were seen once. In the naive CD8 group, cells lacked CD45RO and were positively selected for CCR7, so terminally differentiated effector memory CD45RA+ cells were left out. Source material: naive CD8+ T cells sorted from blood. The receptors were sampled from a man between 18 and 29 years old in good health.

The rearrangement uses TRBV7-9 and TRBJ2-3; TRBD2 agrees at 10 bases. With V trimmed by 2 bases and J by 8 bases, 10 bases remained unmatched. Germline values: CDR1 SEHNR, CDR2 FQNEAQ (reference sequence). This CDR3 has 16 residues. In DNA form, the CDR3 reads TGTGCCAGCAGCTTAAGTTTAGCGGGAGGATTAATTACGCAGTATTTT. Residues: CASSLSLAGGLITQYF. The full variable domain, in which reference TRBV7-9 and TRBJ2-3 provide the parts outside the CDR3, is DTGVSQNPRHKITKRGQNVTFRCDPISEHNRLYWYRQTLGQGPEFLTYFQNEAQLEKSRLLSDRFSAERPKGSFSTLEIQRTEQGDSAMYLCASSLSLAGGLITQYFGPGTRLTVL.

The V call is TRBV10-2, the J call TRBJ2-5; 7 positions match TRBD1. With V trimmed by 6 bases and J by 3 bases, 7 bases remained unmatched. This CDR3 is built from 14 residues. CDR1 is WSHSY and CDR2 is SAAADI in the germline V gene. The CDR3 DNA sequence: TGCGCCAGCAGCCTGACAGGGTTCGAAGAGACCCAGTACTTC. Protein product: CASSLTGFEETQYF.

V and J are TRBV10-2 and TRBJ2-7; D tentatively reads TRBD1 or TRBD2 (5 bases each). The ends were cut back, 2 bases at V and 4 bases at J, with 15 bases in the middle. The germline gives CDR1 WSHSY, CDR2 SAAADI. The CDR3 spans 15 residues. CDR3 coding DNA: TGCGCCAGCAGTGAGGGGGGATCGTTTGAGTACGAGCAGTACTTC. Protein sequence: CASSEGGSFEYEQYF.

This clone appeared a few times. The V call is TRBV6-1, the J call TRBJ1-3, with D perhaps TRBD1 (6 bases). V was trimmed by 10 bases and J by 3 bases, leaving 13 bases between them. This CDR3 is 13 amino acids long. Germline lookup yields CDR1 MNHNS and CDR2 SASEGT. CDR3 bases: TGTGCCACAGTACAGGGTATTGGAAACACCATATATTTT. It yields the protein CATVQGIGNTIYF.

The chain is built from TRBV7-8 and TRBJ1-5, with 8 bases identical to TRBD1. V shed 3 bases, J shed 0 bases, and the junction held 1 base outside the gene matches. The germline CDR1 and CDR2 sequences are SGHVS and FQNEAQ. This CDR3 contains 15 residues. The chain's CDR3 is CASSLGQDSNQPQHF. In nucleotides, the CDR3 is TGTGCCAGCAGCTTGGGACAGGATAGCAATCAGCCCCAGCATTTT.

The genes are TRBV4-2 and TRBJ2-1, with 8 positions matching TRBD2. The germline CDR1 and CDR2 sequences are LGHNA and YNFKEQ. J lost 0 bases, V lost 4 bases, and 5 bases had no gene match. CDR3 length: 16 residues. CDR3 sequence reads: CASSLAGTSSYNEQFF. CDR3 coding DNA: TGTGCCAGCAGCCTAGCCGGGACTAGCTCCTACAATGAGCAGTTCTTC.

The chain has TRBV9 and TRBJ2-7, with D unclear. The V gene's germline CDR1 is SGDLS and CDR2 YYNGEE. This CDR3 contains 13 residues. V lost 0 bases to trimming and J lost 7 bases, with 11 bases between them. The DNA for the CDR3 is TGTGCCAGCAGCGTAGAGGACGCCGATGAGCAGTACTTC. Translating gives CASSVEDADEQYF.

This clone occurred once. The chain joins TRBV27 to TRBJ2-7; 10 nucleotides line up with TRBD1. V was clipped by 8 bases and J by 3 bases; unmatched bases: 4. Germline-derived CDR1 and CDR2 are MNHEY and SMNVEV (reference sequence). This CDR3 is 13 amino acids long. The CDR3, as DNA: TGTGCCAGCGGACGGACAGGGGGCTACGAGCAGTACTTC. Translating it yields CASGRTGGYEQYF.

V gene TRBV5-6 combines with J gene TRBJ2-7, with D possibly being TRBD1 or TRBD2 (5 bases each). The CDR3 consists of 16 residues. V lost 2 bases and J 3 bases, leaving 18 bases between the germline ends. In germline, CDR1 is SGHDT, CDR2 YYEEEE. The CDR3 nucleotides are TGTGCCAGCAGCTTAGGGGACGGTCCCCGGATCTACGAGCAGTACTTC. Translated: CASSLGDGPRIYEQYF.

This clone came up once. The rearrangement joins TRBV5-6 to TRBJ1-5; 7 bases agree with TRBD1. Germline CDR1 is SGHDT and CDR2 is YYEEEE. The junction had 6 bases not matched to a gene; V was cut back by 3 bases and J by 3 bases. The CDR3 spans 15 residues. The chain's CDR3 is CASSSWDSPNQPQHF. As DNA, the CDR3 is TGTGCCAGCAGCTCGTGGGACAGTCCCAATCAGCCCCAGCATTTT.

This chain links TRBV5-1 with TRBJ2-1; no clear D. CDR1 is SGHRS and CDR2 is YFSETQ in the germline V gene. V lost 4 bases and J lost 4, with 9 bases in between. This CDR3 spans 13 amino acids. The CDR3 DNA follows: TGCGCCAGCAGCACGACGGCGTACAATGAGCAGTTCTTC. It codes for CASSTTAYNEQFF.